The 13 T cell receptor beta chains reported below all come from one sample, sequenced in a study of cytomegalovirus exposure and HLA in healthy donors. Vbeta (60) and Jbeta (13) primers were used in the PCR. Libraries were prepared by immunoSEQ multiplex PCR; TCRdb keeps only in-frame clonotypes and omits some of them. The sample lists about 120,000 clones; around 80% were seen once. The sequencing input was PBMCs. The receptors were gathered from a man under 40 in good health and CMV-seropositive.

This clone was observed a single time. V usage is TRBV7-2 and J usage is TRBJ2-5, with 12 bases aligning to TRBD2. CDR1 and CDR2 (germline): SGHTA, FQGNSA. CDR3 length equals 17 residues. V shed 1 base and J 7 bases; nucleotides not matched to a gene: 10. In nucleotides, the CDR3 is TGTGCCAGCAGCTTAGGTTCGCGACTAGCGGGAGCGGGGACCCAGTACTTC. Translating gives CASSLGSRLAGAGTQYF.

The chain recombines TRBV27 with TRBJ2-1, with 8 positions matching TRBD2. The J segment lost 2 bases and the V segment lost 7 bases, leaving 4 bases of the junction unmatched. Germline lookup yields CDR1 MNHEY and CDR2 SMNVEV (reference sequence). There are 14 residues in the CDR3. CDR3 DNA sequence: TGTGCCAGCAAGTTAGCGGGGACCTACAATGAGCAGTTCTTC. It codes for CASKLAGTYNEQFF.

The chain has TRBV6-1 and TRBJ2-7; tentative D call: TRBD1 (7 bases). This CDR3 is built from 13 residues. Germline V gene sequence: CDR1 MNHNS, CDR2 SASEGT. V was shortened by 11 bases and J by 3 bases, with 17 bases between the two germline ends. CDR3 amino acids: CAATQGGGYEQYF. The CDR3 DNA reads TGTGCCGCAACTCAGGGGGGCGGCTACGAGCAGTACTTC.

The genes are TRBV18 and TRBJ1-2, with TRBD1 as a possible D gene (6 bases). Germline CDR1 and CDR2: KGHSH and LQKENI. V was pared by 6 bases and J by 1 base, with 15 bases between. This CDR3 is 15 amino acids long. CDR3 region: CASSAGQGNNYGYTF. The CDR3 DNA reads TGTGCCAGCTCGGCCGGCCAGGGGAATAACTATGGCTACACCTTC.

The rearrangement uses TRBV30 and TRBJ2-5, with D tentatively TRBD1 (6 bases). The V end lost 3 bases, the J end lost 4 bases, and 12 bases lay between the germline ends. Germline V gene lookup returns CDR1 GTSNPN and CDR2 SVGIG (reference sequence). The CDR3 contains 13 residues. CDR3 amino acids: CAWRDSLPETQYF. As DNA, the CDR3 is TGTGCCTGGAGGGACAGTCTACCAGAGACCCAGTACTTC. Combining the CDR3 with reference TRBV30 and TRBJ2-5 gives the whole variable domain SQTIHQWPATLVQPVGSPLSLECTVEGTSNPNLYWYRQAAGRGLQLLFYSVGIGQISSEVPQNLSASRPQDRQFILSSKKLLLSDSGFYLCAWRDSLPETQYFGPGTRLLVL.

This clone was counted only a few times. The chain combines TRBV7-2 with TRBJ2-5, with D perhaps TRBD2 (6 bases). The V gene's germline CDR1 is SGHTA and CDR2 FQGNSA. Trimming left V 5 bases short and J 1 base short, with 17 bases between. This CDR3 has 16 residues. In nucleotides, the CDR3 is TGTGCCAGCAGCGGCGGGACTGGTCTGTCCCAAGAGACCCAGTACTTC. Protein: CASSGGTGLSQETQYF.

The chain recombines TRBV13 with TRBJ2-3; 13 nucleotides match TRBD2. The CDR3 extends over 16 amino acids. V was clipped by 5 bases and J by 3 bases; unmatched bases: 5. Germline V CDR1 and CDR2: PRHDT, FYEKMQ (reference sequence). CDR3 coding DNA: TGTGCCAGCAGCCAGAGGACTAGCGGGAGAACAGATACGCAGTATTTT. Translated: CASSQRTSGRTDTQYF.

The V and J genes are TRBV6-1 and TRBJ2-3; TRBD2 is a possible D gene (6 bases). This CDR3 is 15 amino acids long. Germline V gene data show CDR1 as MNHNS and CDR2 as SASEGT. Between the trimmed V and J ends, which lost 7 bases and 1 base, there was a span of 15 bases. The CDR3 loop is CASTTRDSRTDTQYF. The CDR3 bases are TGTGCCAGCACTACCAGGGACTCTCGCACAGATACGCAGTATTTT.

This clone has a handful of counts. The chain is built from TRBV7-9 and TRBJ1-4; the match to TRBD1 covers 8 bases. The CDR3 runs 15 residues. Germline values: CDR1 SEHNR, CDR2 FQNEAQ (reference sequence). J gave up 0 bases and V 6 bases, and 3 bases lay outside the gene matches. This chain's CDR3 is CASRPDRATNEKLFF. The CDR3 nucleotides are TGTGCCAGCAGACCGGACAGGGCAACTAATGAAAAACTGTTTTTT.

The chain combines TRBV7-2 with TRBJ2-7, with 7 bases matching TRBD1. The CDR3 totals 15 residues. Germline V gene lookup returns CDR1 SGHTA and CDR2 FQGNSA. The V and J ends lost 2 bases and 5 bases, in that order; junction bases with no gene match: 9. CDR3 DNA: TGTGCCAGCAGCTTAAGGGGGCCATCGGGGCACGAGCAGTACTTC. It translates to CASSLRGPSGHEQYF.

This chain connects TRBV6-4 to TRBJ2-3; D not resolved. The V and J ends lost 0 bases and 6 bases respectively, with 16 bases between them. Germline V gene sequence: CDR1 MRHNA, CDR2 SNTAGT. CDR3 length: 16 residues. The CDR3 protein is CASSDSGGGTIDTQYF. In DNA, the CDR3 is TGTGCCAGCAGTGACTCTGGTGGCGGAACGATTGATACGCAGTATTTT.

The rearrangement joins TRBV11-2 to TRBJ2-3; TRBD2 might be the D (6 bases). V gave up 1 base and J gave up 2 bases, with 16 bases separating them. The CDR3 extends over 17 amino acids. Germline V gene data show CDR1 as SGHAT and CDR2 as FQNNGV. In nucleotides, the CDR3 is TGTGCCAGCAGCTTAGTAGGGTCCAGGGAGGCCACAGATACGCAGTATTTT. This translates into CASSLVGSREATDTQYF. Variable domain in full (rest from reference TRBV11-2 and TRBJ2-3): EAGVAQSPRYKIIEKRQSVAFWCNPISGHATLYWYQQILGQGPKLLIQFQNNGVVDDSQLPKDRFSAERLKGVDSTLKIQPAKLEDSAVYLCASSLVGSREATDTQYFGPGTRLTVL.

Only one count was recorded for this clone. The CDR3 DNA sequence: TGCGCCAGCAGCCAAGATAGGACAGTGGAAGCTTTCTTT. This sequence encodes CASSQDRTVEAFF. The V and J genes are TRBV4-1 and TRBJ1-1; tentatively, D is TRBD1 (6 bases). CDR1 and CDR2 (germline): MGHRA, YSYEKL. CDR3 length equals 13 residues. With 0 bases removed from V and 8 bases from J, the gap between germline ends came to 10 bases.